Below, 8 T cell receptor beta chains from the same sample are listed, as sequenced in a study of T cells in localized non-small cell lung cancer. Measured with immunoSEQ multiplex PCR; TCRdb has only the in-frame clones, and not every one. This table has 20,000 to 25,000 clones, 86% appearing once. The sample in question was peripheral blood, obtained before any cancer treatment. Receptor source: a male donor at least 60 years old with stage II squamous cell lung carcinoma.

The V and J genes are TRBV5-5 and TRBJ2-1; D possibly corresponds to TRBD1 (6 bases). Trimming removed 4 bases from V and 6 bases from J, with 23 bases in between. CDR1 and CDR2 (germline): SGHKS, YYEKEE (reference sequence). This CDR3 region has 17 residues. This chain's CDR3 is CASSPRTVLSLGNEQFF. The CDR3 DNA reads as TGTGCCAGCAGCCCCCGGACAGTTCTATCCCTCGGCAATGAGCAGTTCTTC.

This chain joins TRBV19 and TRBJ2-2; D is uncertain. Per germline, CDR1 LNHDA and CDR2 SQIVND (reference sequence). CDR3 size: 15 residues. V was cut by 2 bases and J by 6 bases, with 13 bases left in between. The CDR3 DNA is TGTGCCAGTAGTATAATCCCTATAGGGTCCGGGGAGCTGTTTTTT. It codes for CASSIIPIGSGELFF.

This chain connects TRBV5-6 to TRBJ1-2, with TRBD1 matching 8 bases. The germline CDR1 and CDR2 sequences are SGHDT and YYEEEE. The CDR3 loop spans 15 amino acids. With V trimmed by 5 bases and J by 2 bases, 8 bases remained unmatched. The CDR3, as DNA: TGTGCCAGCAGAGCCGTGGACAGGGTGAACTATGGCTACACCTTC. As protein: CASRAVDRVNYGYTF.

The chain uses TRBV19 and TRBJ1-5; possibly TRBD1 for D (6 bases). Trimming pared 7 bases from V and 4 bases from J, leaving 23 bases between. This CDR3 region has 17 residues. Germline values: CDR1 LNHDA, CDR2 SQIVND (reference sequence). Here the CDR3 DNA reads TGTGCCAGTACCATGAATGGGGGCAGGGAGGAGAATCAGCCCCAGCATTTT. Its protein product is CASTMNGGREENQPQHF. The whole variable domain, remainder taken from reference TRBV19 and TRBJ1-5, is DGGITQSPKYLFRKEGQNVTLSCEQNLNHDAMYWYRQDPGQGLRLIYYSQIVNDFQKGDIAEGYSVSREKKESFPLTVTSAQKNPTAFYLCASTMNGGREENQPQHFGDGTRLSIL.

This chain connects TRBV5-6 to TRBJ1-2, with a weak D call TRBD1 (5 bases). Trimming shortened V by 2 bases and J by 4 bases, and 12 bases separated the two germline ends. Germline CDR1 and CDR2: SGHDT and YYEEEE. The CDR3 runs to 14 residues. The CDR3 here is CASSFIRGPYGYTF. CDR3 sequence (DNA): TGTGCCAGCAGCTTCATTAGGGGCCCCTATGGCTACACCTTC.

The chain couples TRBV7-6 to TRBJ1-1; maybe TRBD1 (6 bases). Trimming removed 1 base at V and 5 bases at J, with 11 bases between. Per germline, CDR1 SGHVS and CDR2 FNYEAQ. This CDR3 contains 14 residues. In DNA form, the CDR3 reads TGTGCCAGCAGCTTAGGACAGGCTTGGACTGAAGCTTTCTTT. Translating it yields CASSLGQAWTEAFF.

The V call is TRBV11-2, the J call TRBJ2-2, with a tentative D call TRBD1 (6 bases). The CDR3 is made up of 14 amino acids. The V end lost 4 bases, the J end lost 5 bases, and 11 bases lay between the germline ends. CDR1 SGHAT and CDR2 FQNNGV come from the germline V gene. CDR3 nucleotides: TGTGCCAGCAGCTCAGACAGGCGGACCGGGGAGCTGTTTTTT. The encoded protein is CASSSDRRTGELFF.

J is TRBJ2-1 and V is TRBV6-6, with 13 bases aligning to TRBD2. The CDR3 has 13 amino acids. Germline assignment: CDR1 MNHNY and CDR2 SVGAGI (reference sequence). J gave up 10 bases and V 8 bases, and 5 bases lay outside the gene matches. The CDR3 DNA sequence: TGTGCCAGCGAGGGACTAGCGGGAAGGGAGCAGTTCTTC. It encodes CASEGLAGREQFF.